This T cell receptor gamma chain emerged from a study of gamma-delta chains in newborns, infants, children. Study-level background: Polyclonal expansion of innate γδ T cells after birth follows microbial exposure.

TCRdb re-identified clones in the reads via CATT. The sample lists 1,500 to 2,000 gamma-chain clones, 60% to 75% occurring once. CDR1 is GITISATS, CDR2 ISYDGTV, per germline (reference sequence). V shed 3 bases and J 0 bases; nucleotides not matched to a gene: 8. This CDR3 is built from 15 residues. The sample consisted of blood. The chain combines TRGV9 with TRGJ1 or TRGJ2. Here the J gene came from matching the DNA to germline, since TCRdb omits it. The receptor comes from a child who was a newborn, infant or young child, either healthy, febrile or measles-vaccinated (not recorded which). Written as DNA, the CDR3 is TGTGCCTTGTGGGAGCGAACGTCGAATTATTATAAGAAACTCTTT. This codes for CALWERTSNYYKKLF.